The subject of this entry is one T cell receptor beta chain. Its recognized antigen is unknown. No base quality values were provided; no much bigger clone lies one nucleotide off. The receptor library was made with the immunoSEQ multiplex PCR assay. Approximately 100,000 TCR templates per sample were assayed on the deep sequencing platform. Genomic DNA extracted from sorted T cells was used for TCRbeta CDR3 sequencing. In the paper's pipeline: The R programming language was used for the clonal analysis of the TCRbeta CDR3 data. Comparing unstimulated samples against CFSE-low samples taken after the reaction was how alloreactive CD4+ and CD8+ clones were defined. Regulatory or non-regulatory origin of alloreactive CD4+ clones was assigned by matching sequences to the sorted unstimulated Treg and non-Treg repertoires. TCRdb took this table from immuneACCESS and kept in-frame rearrangements with V and J called. Such tables lack part of the clones; where checked against another copy, unresolved V genes explain under half of the gap, and the rest is unexplained. The V and J calls and clone size were taken over from that table, and D and trimming were inferred from the DNA. The table for this sample lists about 100,000 clones; about 94% of them were counted only once. The leading ten clones occupy around 1.1% of the sample.

The data are from a study of siplizumab effects on memory and regulatory T cells (dated by TCRdb to the late 2010s). About the full investigation: The study looked at the effect of siplizumab, an anti-CD2 antibody, on alloreactive T-cell subsets in allogeneic mixed lymphocyte reactions made from human PBMCs. Beyond this particular receptor, the publication reports: Among mappable alloreactive CD4+ clones, the Treg-derived fraction averaged approximately 66% with siplizumab versus roughly 25% in control reactions. A naive or memory phenotype could not be assigned to roughly 75-96% of proliferating CD4+ or CD8+ clones. Siplizumab significantly reduced the cumulative frequency of alloreactive sequences traceable to unstimulated CD4+ memory T cells. Sequences below about 10^-5 frequency were poorly captured, so only a minor fraction of alloreactive clones could be mapped to unstimulated subsets. The suppressive function of proliferating Tregs from siplizumab cultures was not functionally confirmed. Compared with memory T cells, unstimulated naive T cells appeared more diverse, and naive cells seemed to make a substantial contribution to the alloresponse.

Sorted unstimulated T cells, along with proliferating T cells recovered from mixed lymphocyte reactions, underwent TCRbeta CDR3 sequencing. Fresh whole blood from about 10 HLA-typed healthy donors served as the source for isolating PBMCs. V loses 0 bases, J loses 6 bases, and the germline ends lie 3 bases apart. The germline V gene specifies MNHNS as CDR1 and SASEGT as CDR2. The CDR3, from cysteine to phenylalanine, totals 12 residues. CDR3 DNA only is kept here, 36 bases in frame from base 1. The receptor's source is a human donor in good health. In this chain, TRBV6-1 is recombined with TRBJ2-1; no D segment can be confidently identified. Specimen: CD4+ T cells sorted from blood. The DNA sequence is TGTGCCAGCAGTGAAGCGCCCAATGAGCAGTTCTTC. Its translation reads: CASSEAPNEQFF.